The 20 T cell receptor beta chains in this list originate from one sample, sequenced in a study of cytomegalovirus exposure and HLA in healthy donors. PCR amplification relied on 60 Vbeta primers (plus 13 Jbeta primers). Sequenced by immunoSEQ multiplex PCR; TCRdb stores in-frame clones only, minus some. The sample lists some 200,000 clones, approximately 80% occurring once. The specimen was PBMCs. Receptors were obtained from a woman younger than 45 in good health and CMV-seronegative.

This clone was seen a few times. This CDR3 is CASLPRDSNQPQHF. In DNA, the CDR3 is TGTGCCAGCCTCCCCAGGGATAGCAATCAGCCCCAGCATTTT. V and J are TRBV19 and TRBJ1-5; TRBD1 is a possible D gene (5 bases). This CDR3 spans 14 amino acids. Germline V gives CDR1 LNHDA, CDR2 SQIVND (reference sequence). V shed 9 bases and J shed 0 bases, with 12 bases lying between them. Combining the CDR3 with reference TRBV19 and TRBJ1-5 gives the whole variable domain DGGITQSPKYLFRKEGQNVTLSCEQNLNHDAMYWYRQDPGQGLRLIYYSQIVNDFQKGDIAEGYSVSREKKESFPLTVTSAQKNPTAFYLCASLPRDSNQPQHFGDGTRLSIL.

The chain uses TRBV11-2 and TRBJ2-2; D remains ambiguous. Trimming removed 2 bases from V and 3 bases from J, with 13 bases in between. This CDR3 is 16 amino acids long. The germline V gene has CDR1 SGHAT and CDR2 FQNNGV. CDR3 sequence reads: CASSLRRAGYTGELFF. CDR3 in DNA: TGTGCCAGCAGCTTACGTAGAGCCGGGTACACCGGGGAGCTGTTTTTT.

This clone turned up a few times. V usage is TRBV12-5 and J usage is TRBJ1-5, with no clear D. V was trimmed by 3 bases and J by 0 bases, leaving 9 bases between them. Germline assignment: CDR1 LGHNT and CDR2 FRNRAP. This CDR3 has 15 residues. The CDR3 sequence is CASGFREASNQPQHF. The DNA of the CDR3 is TGTGCTAGTGGTTTCCGGGAAGCTAGCAATCAGCCCCAGCATTTT.

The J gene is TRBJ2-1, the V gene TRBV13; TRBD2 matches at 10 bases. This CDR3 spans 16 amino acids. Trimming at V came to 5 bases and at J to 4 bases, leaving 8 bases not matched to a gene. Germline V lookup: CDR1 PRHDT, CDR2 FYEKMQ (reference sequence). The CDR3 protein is CASSPQAGGRYNEQFF. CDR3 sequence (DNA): TGTGCCAGCAGCCCCCAAGCGGGAGGGCGTTACAATGAGCAGTTCTTC.

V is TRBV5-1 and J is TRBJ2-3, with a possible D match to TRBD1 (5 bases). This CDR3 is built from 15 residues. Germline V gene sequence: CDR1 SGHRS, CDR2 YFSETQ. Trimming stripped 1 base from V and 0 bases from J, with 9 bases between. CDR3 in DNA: TGCGCCAGCAGCTTGCGGACATCGAGCACAGATACGCAGTATTTT. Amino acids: CASSLRTSSTDTQYF.

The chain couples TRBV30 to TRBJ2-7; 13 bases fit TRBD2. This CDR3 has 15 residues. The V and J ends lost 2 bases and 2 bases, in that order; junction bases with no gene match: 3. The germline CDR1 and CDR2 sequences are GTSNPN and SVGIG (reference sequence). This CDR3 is CAWSRGLAGPYEQYF. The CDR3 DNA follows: TGTGCCTGGAGTAGGGGACTAGCGGGACCCTACGAGCAGTACTTC.

CDR3 DNA: TGTGCCACCAGCAGAGAGGGTAGCGGGGACGAGACCCAGTACTTC. This translates into CATSREGSGDETQYF. The rearrangement uses TRBV15 and TRBJ2-5; 8 bases fit TRBD2. The CDR3 extends over 15 amino acids. V dropped 0 bases and J dropped 5; count of bases not matched to a gene: 5. Germline CDR1 and CDR2: LNHNV and YYDKDF (reference sequence). Supplemented by reference TRBV15 and TRBJ2-5, the full variable domain reads DAMVIQNPRYQVTQFGKPVTLSCSQTLNHNVMYWYQQKSSQAPKLLFHYYDKDFNNEADTPDNFQSRRPNTSFCFLDIRSPGLGDTAMYLCATSREGSGDETQYFGPGTRLLVL.

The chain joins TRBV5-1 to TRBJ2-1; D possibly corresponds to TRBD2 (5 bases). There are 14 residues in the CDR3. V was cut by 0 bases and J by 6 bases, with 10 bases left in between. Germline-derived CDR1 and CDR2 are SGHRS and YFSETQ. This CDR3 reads CASSLVEVGNEQFF. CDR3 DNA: TGCGCCAGCAGCTTGGTGGAGGTGGGCAATGAGCAGTTCTTC.

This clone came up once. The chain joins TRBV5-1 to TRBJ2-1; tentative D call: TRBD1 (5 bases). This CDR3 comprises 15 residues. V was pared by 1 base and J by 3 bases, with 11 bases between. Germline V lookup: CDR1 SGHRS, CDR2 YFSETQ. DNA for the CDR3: TGCGCCAGCAGCTTGTGGCAGGGCAACTACAATGAGCAGTTCTTC. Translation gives CASSLWQGNYNEQFF.

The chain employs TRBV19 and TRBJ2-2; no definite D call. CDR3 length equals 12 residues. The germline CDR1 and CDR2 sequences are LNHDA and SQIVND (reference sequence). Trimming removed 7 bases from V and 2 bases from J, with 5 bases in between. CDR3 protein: CASNINTGELFF. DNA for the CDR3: TGTGCCAGTAACATAAACACCGGGGAGCTGTTTTTT. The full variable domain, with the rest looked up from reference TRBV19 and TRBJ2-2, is DGGITQSPKYLFRKEGQNVTLSCEQNLNHDAMYWYRQDPGQGLRLIYYSQIVNDFQKGDIAEGYSVSREKKESFPLTVTSAQKNPTAFYLCASNINTGELFFGEGSRLTVL.

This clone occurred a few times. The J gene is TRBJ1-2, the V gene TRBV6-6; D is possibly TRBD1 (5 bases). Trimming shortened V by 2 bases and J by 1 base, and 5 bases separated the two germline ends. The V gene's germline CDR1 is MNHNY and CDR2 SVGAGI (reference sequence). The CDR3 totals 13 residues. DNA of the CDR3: TGTGCCAGCAGTTACGACAGTAACTATGGCTACACCTTC. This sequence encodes CASSYDSNYGYTF.

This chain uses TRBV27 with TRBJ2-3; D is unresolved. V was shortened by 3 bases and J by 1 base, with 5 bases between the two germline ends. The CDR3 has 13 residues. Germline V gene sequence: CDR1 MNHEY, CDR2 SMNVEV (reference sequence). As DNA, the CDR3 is TGTGCCAGCAGTTTCGGTGGCACAGATACGCAGTATTTT. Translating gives CASSFGGTDTQYF.

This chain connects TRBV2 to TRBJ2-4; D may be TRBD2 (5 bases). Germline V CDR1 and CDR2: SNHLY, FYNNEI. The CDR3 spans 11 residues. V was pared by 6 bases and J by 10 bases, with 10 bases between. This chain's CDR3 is CASREDRIQYF. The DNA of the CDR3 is TGTGCCAGCAGGGAGGATAGGATTCAGTACTTC.

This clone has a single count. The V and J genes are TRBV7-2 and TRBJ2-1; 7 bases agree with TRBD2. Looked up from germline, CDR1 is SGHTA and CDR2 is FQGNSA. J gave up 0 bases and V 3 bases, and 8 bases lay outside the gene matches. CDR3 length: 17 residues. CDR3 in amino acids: CASSFIGLVISYNEQFF. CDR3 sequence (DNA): TGTGCCAGCAGCTTTATTGGACTAGTAATCTCCTACAATGAGCAGTTCTTC.

CDR3 nucleotides: TGCGCCAGCAGCGGTGGACTAGGGATCTACGAGCAGTACTTC. Protein sequence: CASSGGLGIYEQYF. This rearrangement joins TRBV5-1 to TRBJ2-7; 7 nucleotides match TRBD2. The V gene end was trimmed by 4 bases and the J gene end by 3 bases; junction bases not matched to a gene: 7. Germline CDR1 SGHRS, CDR2 YFSETQ. CDR3 length: 14 amino acids.

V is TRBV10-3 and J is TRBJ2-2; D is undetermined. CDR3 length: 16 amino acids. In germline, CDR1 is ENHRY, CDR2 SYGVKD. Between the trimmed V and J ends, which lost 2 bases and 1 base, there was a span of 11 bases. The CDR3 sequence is CAISEQTPKNTGELFF. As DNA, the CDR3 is TGTGCCATCAGTGAGCAGACTCCTAAGAACACCGGGGAGCTGTTTTTT.

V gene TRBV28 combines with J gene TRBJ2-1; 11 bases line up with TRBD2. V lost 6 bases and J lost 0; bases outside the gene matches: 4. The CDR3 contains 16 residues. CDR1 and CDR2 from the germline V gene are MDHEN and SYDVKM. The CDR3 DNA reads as TGTGCCAGCAGCCGACTAGCGGGGAGCTCCTACAATGAGCAGTTCTTC. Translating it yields CASSRLAGSSYNEQFF.

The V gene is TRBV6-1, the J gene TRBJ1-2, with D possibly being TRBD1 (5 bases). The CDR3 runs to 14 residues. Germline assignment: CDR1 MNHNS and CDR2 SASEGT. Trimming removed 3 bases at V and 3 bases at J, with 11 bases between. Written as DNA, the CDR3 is TGTGCCAGCAGTGATTATGACAGCTACTATGGCTACACCTTC. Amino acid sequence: CASSDYDSYYGYTF.

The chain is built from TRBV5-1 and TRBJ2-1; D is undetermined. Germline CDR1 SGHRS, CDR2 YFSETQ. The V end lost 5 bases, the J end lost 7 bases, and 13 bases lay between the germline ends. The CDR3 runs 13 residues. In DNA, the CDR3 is TGCGCCAGCAGGGCTGGAGTGAATAATGAGCAGTTCTTC. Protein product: CASRAGVNNEQFF.

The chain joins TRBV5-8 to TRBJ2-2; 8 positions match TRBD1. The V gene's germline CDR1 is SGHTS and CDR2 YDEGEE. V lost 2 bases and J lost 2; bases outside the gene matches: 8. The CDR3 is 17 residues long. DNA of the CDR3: TGTGCCAGCAGCTTAACCTTGACAGGGGTAAACACCGGGGAGCTGTTTTTT. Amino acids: CASSLTLTGVNTGELFF.